Below are 5 T cell receptor beta chains sequenced from a single sample in a study of T cell responses to AZD1222 COVID-19 vaccine. Sequencing used immunoSEQ multiplex PCR; TCRdb keeps in-frame clones, though not all of them. The sample consists of some 100,000 clones, approximately 90% of them appearing once. This specimen was peripheral blood, taken 28 days after the second AZD1222 dose. These receptors originate from an adult who received the AZD1222 COVID-19 vaccine.

The chain joins TRBV6-5 to TRBJ1-3; maybe TRBD1 (5 bases). The germline CDR1 and CDR2 sequences are MNHEY and SVGAGI. The CDR3 extends over 14 amino acids. The V and J ends lost 6 bases and 0 bases respectively, with 9 bases between them. CDR3 loop: CASSRDPSGNTIYF. DNA of the CDR3: TGTGCCAGCAGCAGGGACCCCTCTGGAAACACCATATATTTT.

The rearrangement uses TRBV12-5 and TRBJ1-2; D might be TRBD1 (6 bases). Germline V gives CDR1 LGHNT, CDR2 FRNRAP. The CDR3 runs to 20 residues. V was shortened by 6 bases and J by 2 bases, with 31 bases between the two germline ends. Here the CDR3 DNA reads TGTGCTAGTGGCCGAGGAAGTGGGCAGGGGCGAGTTTTAGGAAACTATGGCTACACCTTC. This gives the protein CASGRGSGQGRVLGNYGYTF.

This clone was counted a single time. The chain joins TRBV6-6 to TRBJ1-1; D possibly corresponds to TRBD1 (6 bases). Germline CDR1 MNHNY, CDR2 SVGAGI (reference sequence). Trimming removed 6 bases at V and 0 bases at J, with 17 bases between. The CDR3 spans 16 residues. Here the CDR3 DNA reads TGTGCCAGCAGGTACAGGGCGGACGGCATGAACACTGAAGCTTTCTTT. The encoded protein is CASRYRADGMNTEAFF.

The chain recombines TRBV11-2 with TRBJ2-1; 9 bases are a match to TRBD1. V shed 5 bases and J 8 bases; nucleotides not matched to a gene: 13. The CDR3 runs 16 residues. CDR1 and CDR2 from the germline V gene are SGHAT and FQNNGV. CDR3 in amino acids: CASSPWGGQGYDEQFF. The DNA for the CDR3 is TGTGCCAGCAGCCCTTGGGGCGGACAGGGGTACGATGAGCAGTTCTTC.

The chain has TRBV28 and TRBJ1-6; possibly TRBD1 for D (6 bases). The CDR3 is made up of 13 amino acids. Trimming left V 10 bases short and J 7 bases short, with 14 bases between. The V gene's germline CDR1 is MDHEN and CDR2 SYDVKM. This chain's CDR3 is CATHGQLNSPLHF. The DNA for the CDR3 is TGTGCCACCCACGGACAGCTGAATTCACCCCTCCACTTT.